Listed below are T cell receptor beta chains from one sample, sequenced in a study of shared clonotypes between healthy human individuals. Only in-frame clones appear in the TCRdb table, and some are missing; sequencing was by immunoSEQ multiplex PCR. The sample carries roughly 2,500,000 clones, more than 85% recorded once. The source material was naive CD4+ T cells from PBMCs. The receptors come from a man between 18 and 35 years old in good health. Some clones in this sample may be carry-over from other donors' samples. The CDR3 runs from the conserved cysteine through the conserved F or W. Each record gives: clone size, V gene, D gene, J gene, CDR3 DNA, CDR3 protein. The D gene is left open where the match is weak. Clone size appears in some rows only: once, few, many, or a class for an expanded clone.

few	TRBV5-1	-	TRBJ2-2	TGCGCCAGCAGCTTGCTGGCCGGGGAGCTGTTTTTT	CASSLLAGELFF
-	TRBV9	TRBD1	TRBJ1-6	TGTGCCAGCAGCGCAAGGGACAGGGCCTATTCACCCCTCCACTTT	CASSARDRAYSPLHF
-	TRBV28	-	TRBJ2-1	TGTGCCAGCAGGCAGGGGGGCAGGTACAATGAGCAGTTCTTC	CASRQGGRYNEQFF
-	TRBV7-9	TRBD1	TRBJ2-5	TGTGCCAGCAGCCTTCAAAGGACAGGGGGTCGAGAGACCCAGTACTTC	CASSLQRTGGRETQYF
-	TRBV5-1	TRBD1	TRBJ2-2	TGCGCCAGCCGGACTCTGACAGGGACCGGGGAGCTGTTTTTT	CASRTLTGTGELFF
-	TRBV6-6	TRBD1	TRBJ1-2	TGTGCCAGCAGTTTTACAGGGGCCACTAACTATGGCTACACCTTC	CASSFTGATNYGYTF
-	TRBV6-1	-	TRBJ1-5	TGTGCCAGCAGTGAAGGGCCTACGCTTTATCAGCCCCAGCATTTT	CASSEGPTLYQPQHF
-	TRBV28	TRBD1	TRBJ2-5	TGTGCCAGCAGTTTTATCTCAGGGGGCGTGATAGAGACCCAGTACTTC	CASSFISGGVIETQYF
-	TRBV5-1	-	TRBJ2-5	TGCGCCAGCAGCAAGGGAAAAGAGACCCAGTACTTC	CASSKGKETQYF
-	TRBV9	-	TRBJ1-2	TGTGCCAGCAGCCCTTACGTGGGGGGGTCTAACTATGGCTACACCTTC	CASSPYVGGSNYGYTF
-	TRBV11-2	-	TRBJ2-7	-	CASSREGFRARRYEQYF
-	TRBV5-1	-	TRBJ2-6	TGCGCCAGCAGCTTGGAGCAGGGAGGCCCCGGGGCCAACGTCCTGACTTTC	CASSLEQGGPGANVLTF
-	TRBV28	-	TRBJ2-3	TGTGCCAGCAGTTTATCTGCTCCTAGCACAGATACGCAGTATTTT	CASSLSAPSTDTQYF
-	TRBV27	-	TRBJ1-1	TGTGCCAGCAGTTCTCCCCGGGACGGGAACACTGAAGCTTTCTTT	CASSSPRDGNTEAFF
-	TRBV7-9	-	TRBJ1-5	TGTGCCAGCAGCATCCTGGGCAATCAGCCCCAGCATTTT	CASSILGNQPQHF
-	TRBV7-2	TRBD1	TRBJ2-7	TGTGCCAGCAGCTTCGGGACAGGGGTCCCCTACGAGCAGTACTTC	CASSFGTGVPYEQYF
-	TRBV6-1	TRBD2	TRBJ2-1	TGTGCCAGCGGTGGGCTAGCGGTACGAAATGAGCAGTTCTTC	CASGGLAVRNEQFF
-	TRBV19	-	TRBJ2-7	TGTGCCAGTAGTACCCAGGCCGGGGAGCGCTACGAGCAGTACTTC	CASSTQAGERYEQYF